A single sample gave rise to the 17 T cell receptor beta chains below, sequenced in a study of T cell responses to AZD1222 COVID-19 vaccine. Data came from immunoSEQ multiplex PCR; TCRdb stores just in-frame clones and leaves some out. The profile covers under 130,000 clones, with roughly 91% appearing a single time and around 10% taken by the ten largest. Sequences were derived from peripheral blood, sampled on day 0 of AZD1222 vaccination. These receptors were taken from an adult in good health.

The rearrangement links TRBV28 to TRBJ2-7; TRBD2 is a possible D gene (5 bases). The ends were cut back, 5 bases at V and 3 bases at J, with 14 bases in the middle. CDR3 size: 14 residues. Per germline, CDR1 MDHEN and CDR2 SYDVKM. For the CDR3, the DNA is TGTGCCAGCAGTCAACCAAGCGGAAACTACGAGCAGTACTTC. Translating it yields CASSQPSGNYEQYF.

The chain is built from TRBV10-3 and TRBJ2-3; perhaps TRBD1 as D (5 bases). The CDR3 contains 15 residues. Trimming took 2 bases from V and 6 from J, leaving 15 bases between them. Germline assignment: CDR1 ENHRY and CDR2 SYGVKD. CDR3 coding DNA: TGTGCCATCAGTGAGAATGGGGCAGCCTGGGATACGCAGTATTTT. It codes for CAISENGAAWDTQYF.

A single count supports this clone. V and J are TRBV28 and TRBJ1-2; D not resolved. Trimming left V 8 bases short and J 4 bases short, with 20 bases between. Germline V lookup: CDR1 MDHEN, CDR2 SYDVKM. This CDR3 has 15 amino acids. The CDR3 reads CASSLTGYNSYGYTF. The CDR3 nucleotides read TGTGCCAGCTCACTGACGGGGTACAATAGCTATGGCTACACCTTC.

This clone turned up a few times. This sequence joins TRBV20-1 and TRBJ2-1, with a tentative D call TRBD2 (5 bases). In germline, CDR1 is DFQATT, CDR2 SNEGSKA (reference sequence). The germline V and J ends were trimmed by 7 bases and 9 bases, with 13 bases remaining between them. This CDR3 is built from 11 residues. The CDR3, as DNA: TGCAGTGGTCAGAGGGAGAGTGAGCAGTTCTTC. It translates to CSGQRESEQFF.

The sample holds one count of this clone. The CDR3 DNA sequence: TGTGCCAGCAGTTTAAGGCACTACGAGCAGTACTTC. It specifies CASSLRHYEQYF. V gene TRBV28 combines with J gene TRBJ2-7; no firm D call. The V end was cut by 2 bases, the J end by 3 bases, with 5 bases between. Germline V gives CDR1 MDHEN, CDR2 SYDVKM. The CDR3 consists of 12 residues. Full variable domain (outside the CDR3, taken from reference TRBV28 and TRBJ2-7): DVKVTQSSRYLVKRTGEKVFLECVQDMDHENMFWYRQDPGLGLRLIYFSYDVKMKEKGDIPEGYSVSREKKERFSLILESASTNQTSMYLCASSLRHYEQYFGPGTRLTVT.

The J gene is TRBJ2-1, the V gene TRBV10-1; D perhaps matches TRBD2 (6 bases). This CDR3 is 14 amino acids long. V lost 10 bases and J lost 4, with 17 bases in between. CDR1 is WNHNN and CDR2 is SYGVQD in the germline V gene (reference sequence). CDR3 loop: CATGSGGEYNEQFF. CDR3 nucleotides: TGCGCCACCGGGAGCGGCGGGGAATACAATGAGCAGTTCTTC.

The V gene is TRBV28, the J gene TRBJ2-1; D perhaps matches TRBD1 (5 bases). With 5 bases removed from V and 7 bases from J, the gap between germline ends came to 21 bases. There are 16 residues in the CDR3. Germline CDR1 MDHEN, CDR2 SYDVKM. The CDR3 DNA reads as TGTGCCAGCAGTCCCCCGGGCAGGGCCATCCCTAATGAGCAGTTCTTC. Translation gives CASSPPGRAIPNEQFF.

The chain employs TRBV5-6 and TRBJ1-5; 7 bases align to TRBD1. The length of the CDR3 is 15 residues. J was trimmed by 6 bases and V by 1 base; bases with no gene match: 7. Per the germline V gene, CDR1 is SGHDT and CDR2 is YYEEEE. CDR3 in DNA: TGTGCCAGCAGCTTGAGGGGGCAGGGAGTTCAGCCCCAGCATTTT. It is translated as CASSLRGQGVQPQHF.

This chain's CDR3 is CASSVTIYF. The CDR3, as DNA: TGTGCCAGTAGTGTCACCATATATTTT. J is TRBJ1-3 and V is TRBV19, with no clear D. V was clipped by 5 bases and J by 9 bases, with 2 bases between them. Germline CDR1 and CDR2: LNHDA and SQIVND (reference sequence). The CDR3 is 9 residues long.

This clone was seen just once. V and J are TRBV7-2 and TRBJ2-5; 16 bases align to TRBD2. The V gene's germline CDR1 is SGHTA and CDR2 FQGNSA. J was trimmed by 1 base and V by 5 bases; bases with no gene match: 7. CDR3 length: 18 residues. This chain's CDR3 is CASSLLGTSGRGQETQYF. CDR3 in DNA: TGTGCCAGCAGCCTACTCGGGACTAGCGGGAGGGGCCAAGAGACCCAGTACTTC.

V is TRBV18 and J is TRBJ2-7; 7 bases map to TRBD2. The CDR3 sequence is 15 residues long. V dropped 6 bases and J dropped 4; count of bases not matched to a gene: 12. Germline CDR1 is KGHSH and CDR2 is LQKENI. CDR3 nucleotide sequence: TGTGCCAGCTCTCCGCCCCTCTCGCGGGAGTACGAGCAGTACTTC. Amino acid sequence: CASSPPLSREYEQYF.

The table lists this clone with a count of one. The gene calls are TRBV28 and TRBJ1-6; 8 positions agree with TRBD1. Trimming took 5 bases from V and 7 from J; bases not matched to a gene: 10. Germline lookup yields CDR1 MDHEN and CDR2 SYDVKM. CDR3 length: 16 residues. The CDR3 sequence is CASSTHGTGGNSPLHF. The CDR3, as DNA: TGTGCCAGCAGTACACACGGGACAGGCGGGAATTCACCCCTCCACTTT.

This clone appeared once. V usage is TRBV15 and J usage is TRBJ2-1; D may be TRBD2 (5 bases). Deletions cut 5 bases from V and 2 bases from J, with 16 bases between. The germline CDR1 and CDR2 sequences are LNHNV and YYDKDF (reference sequence). The CDR3 runs to 16 residues. CDR3 coding DNA: TGTGCCACCAGCGAAGAACTAGTCAGACCCTACAATGAGCAGTTCTTC. This gives the protein CATSEELVRPYNEQFF.

The sample holds one count of this clone. This chain uses TRBV4-3 with TRBJ2-1; possible D gene TRBD1, 5 bases. Trimming took off 0 bases at V and 0 bases at J, with 9 bases between the two ends. Germline loops: CDR1 LGHNA, CDR2 YSLEER. This CDR3 is built from 16 residues. Here the CDR3 DNA reads TGCGCCAGCAGCCAAGAGGGGCGCGACTCCTACAATGAGCAGTTCTTC. As protein: CASSQEGRDSYNEQFF.

CDR3 nucleotides: TGTGCCAGCAGGGCTGGGGGTTATAATTCACCCCTCCACTTT. Translating gives CASRAGGYNSPLHF. The V gene is TRBV28, the J gene TRBJ1-6; TRBD1 is a possible D gene (5 bases). The CDR3 runs to 14 residues. The germline V gene has CDR1 MDHEN and CDR2 SYDVKM. Trimming took off 6 bases at V and 4 bases at J, with 10 bases between the two ends.

CDR3 amino acids: CASSMGSSYNSPLHF. As DNA, the CDR3 is TGTGCCAGTAGTATGGGGAGCTCCTATAATTCACCCCTCCACTTT. V and J are TRBV19 and TRBJ1-6; no clear D gene. The germline V and J ends were trimmed by 3 bases and 0 bases, with 6 bases remaining between them. CDR3 size: 15 residues. Germline CDR1 is LNHDA and CDR2 is SQIVND (reference sequence). Full variable domain (missing parts from reference TRBV19 and TRBJ1-6): DGGITQSPKYLFRKEGQNVTLSCEQNLNHDAMYWYRQDPGQGLRLIYYSQIVNDFQKGDIAEGYSVSREKKESFPLTVTSAQKNPTAFYLCASSMGSSYNSPLHFGNGTRLTVT.

This clone was found once. This chain uses TRBV9 with TRBJ2-3, with TRBD2 as a possible D gene (5 bases). The germline gives CDR1 SGDLS, CDR2 YYNGEE. The CDR3 spans 15 residues. V lost 5 bases, J lost 0 bases, and 13 bases lay in between. CDR3 bases: TGTGCCAGCAGTTGGAGTGAGGGAAGCACAGATACGCAGTATTTT. Protein product: CASSWSEGSTDTQYF.